These 21 T cell receptor beta chains were sequenced from one sample in a study of spatial heterogeneity in lung cancer. Time point in this sample: sample taken at primary tumor resection. Each CDR3 protein is one row after TCRdb ran MiXCR on the 5' RACE reads. The data hold a few thousand distinct CDR3 sequences, with 3.5% to 4.5% observed a single time. The sample was normal lung tissue next to the tumor, taken at surgery. All receptors derive from a male donor with early-stage non-small cell lung cancer.

This clonotype is medium-sized in the sample. The chain links TRBV12-3 or TRBV12-4 to TRBJ1-5, with a tentative D call TRBD1 (5 bases). Trimming took 2 bases from V and 2 from J, leaving 10 bases between them. There are 15 residues in the CDR3. This chain's CDR3 is CASSLKGIGNQPQHF. For the CDR3, the DNA is TGTGCCAGCAGTTTAAAGGGGATTGGCAATCAGCCCCAGCATTTT.

There are a few counts of this clonotype. This chain joins TRBV6-1 and TRBJ2-4; 7 positions agree with TRBD1. CDR3 length: 16 residues. Trimming removed 5 bases from V and 6 bases from J; junction bases left unmatched: 13. The germline CDR1 and CDR2 sequences are MNHNS and SASEGT. CDR3 sequence reads: CASSPTTTGWGNIQYF. In DNA form, the CDR3 reads TGTGCCAGCAGTCCTACCACGACAGGGTGGGGAAACATTCAGTACTTC.

The gene calls are TRBV12-3 or TRBV12-4 and TRBJ2-2; TRBD2 might be the D (5 bases). This CDR3 comprises 12 residues. V dropped 6 bases and J dropped 4 bases, with 6 bases sitting between them. This CDR3 is CASRLVTGELFF. The CDR3, as DNA: TGTGCCAGCAGACTAGTCACCGGGGAGCTGTTTTTT.

This clonotype was detected ten times or more. The chain combines TRBV29-1 with TRBJ2-5; no clear D gene. V dropped 5 bases and J dropped 5 bases, with 12 bases sitting between them. Germline V lookup: CDR1 SQVTM, CDR2 ANQGSEA. The CDR3 loop spans 12 amino acids. CDR3 protein: CSVLSLEETQYF. As DNA, the CDR3 is TGCAGCGTTCTTTCATTGGAGGAGACCCAGTACTTC.

This clonotype was seen more than once but under ten times. The V gene is TRBV7-3, the J gene TRBJ2-1; 13 bases map to TRBD2. The CDR3 covers 15 residues. V was pared by 4 bases and J by 10 bases, with 7 bases of the junction left unmatched. Germline values: CDR1 SGHTA, CDR2 FQGTGA. CDR3 region: CASSSGLAGADEQFF. In DNA form, the CDR3 reads TGTGCCAGCAGCTCTGGACTAGCGGGGGCAGACGAGCAGTTCTTC.

By sample share, this clonotype is medium-sized. V gene TRBV25-1 combines with J gene TRBJ1-1; no reliable D call. V was pared by 1 base and J by 11 bases, with 11 bases between. The CDR3 has 12 amino acids. Germline values: CDR1 MGHDK, CDR2 SYGVNS. The CDR3 sequence is CASSESTAAAFF. The CDR3 nucleotides are TGTGCCAGCAGTGAATCGACCGCCGCGGCTTTCTTT.

This clonotype is large. The rearrangement joins TRBV7-9 to TRBJ1-4; 9 bases are a match to TRBD1. This CDR3 region has 15 residues. Per germline, CDR1 SEHNR and CDR2 FQNEAQ (reference sequence). J was trimmed by 7 bases and V by 5 bases; bases with no gene match: 8. The CDR3 DNA follows: TGTGCCAGCAGCCCGCGGACAGGGGAGGTTGAAAAACTGTTTTTT. Protein sequence: CASSPRTGEVEKLFF.

This clonotype ranks as medium-sized. The rearrangement joins TRBV10-3 to TRBJ2-1; 9 bases are a match to TRBD2. Trimming cost V 0 bases and J 4 bases; bases outside gene matches: 7. The CDR3 length is 17 residues. Germline V gives CDR1 ENHRY, CDR2 SYGVKD. The CDR3 coding sequence is TGTGCCATCAGTGAGTCGGATAGCGGGGGCGATTACAATGAGCAGTTCTTC. The encoded protein is CAISESDSGGDYNEQFF.

The J gene is TRBJ2-5, the V gene TRBV7-2; 11 bases are shared with TRBD2. V lost 8 bases, J lost 2 bases, and 13 bases stayed unmatched. The CDR3 spans 17 residues. Germline CDR1 and CDR2: SGHTA and FQGNSA. For the CDR3, the DNA is TGTGCCAGCCGGGGCCGGGGACTAGCGGCTTGTCAAGAGACCCAGTACTTC. Amino acids: CASRGRGLAACQETQYF.

This clonotype ranks as medium-sized. The rearrangement uses TRBV20-1 and TRBJ2-5; D is unclear. The germline V gene encodes CDR1 DFQATT and CDR2 SNEGSKA (reference sequence). The CDR3 loop spans 13 amino acids. The V gene lost 6 bases and the J gene lost 0 bases, with 11 bases spanning the gap. The CDR3 reads CSALPLYQETQYF. The CDR3 DNA is TGCAGTGCCCTCCCCCTGTACCAAGAGACCCAGTACTTC.

By its share, this clonotype is medium-sized. The chain has TRBV10-1 and TRBJ1-1, with D hard to call. The CDR3 is 14 residues long. Trimming removed 6 bases from V and 1 base from J, with 12 bases in between. CDR1 is WNHNN, CDR2 SYGVQD, per germline (reference sequence). The CDR3 here is CASSANTANTEAFF. CDR3 in DNA: TGCGCCAGCAGCGCCAACACGGCGAACACTGAAGCTTTCTTT.

The sample holds many counts of this clonotype. This chain links TRBV18 with TRBJ2-3; 9 nucleotides line up with TRBD2. CDR1 and CDR2 (germline): KGHSH, LQKENI. This CDR3 is 15 amino acids long. Unmatched junction bases numbered 12, after V lost 6 bases and J lost 8 bases. The CDR3 is CASSPSGALQGTQYF. The CDR3 region has the DNA TGTGCCAGCTCGCCTAGCGGGGCCCTGCAAGGTACGCAGTATTTT.

V is TRBV7-6 and J is TRBJ1-3, with 7 bases that match TRBD1. The J segment lost 3 bases and the V segment lost 2 bases, leaving 13 bases of the junction unmatched. The CDR3 contains 18 residues. Germline CDR1 is SGHVS and CDR2 is FNYEAQ. CDR3 loop: CASSLRDTTGQCGNTIYF. Here the CDR3 DNA reads TGTGCCAGCAGCTTAAGGGACACGACGGGACAGTGTGGAAACACCATATATTTT.

This clonotype has at least ten counts. This chain links TRBV20-1 with TRBJ1-1; D is undetermined. Germline CDR1 is DFQATT and CDR2 is SNEGSKA (reference sequence). Trimming removed 5 bases from V and 1 base from J, with 8 bases in between. The CDR3 contains 12 residues. The CDR3 region is CSASAPNTEAFF. CDR3 nucleotide sequence: TGCAGTGCTTCCGCCCCGAACACTGAAGCTTTCTTT.

This clonotype has ten or more counts. The rearrangement joins TRBV20-1 to TRBJ1-1; TRBD1 aligns across 10 bases. J lost 1 base, V lost 3 bases, and 5 bases had no gene match. The germline CDR1 and CDR2 sequences are DFQATT and SNEGSKA (reference sequence). The CDR3 totals 15 residues. The CDR3 sequence: CSARGTGVANTEAFF. The CDR3 region has the DNA TGCAGTGCTAGGGGGACAGGGGTTGCGAACACTGAAGCTTTCTTT.

In its sample, this clonotype is medium-sized. The chain uses TRBV29-1 and TRBJ2-3; TRBD2 matches at 7 bases. The CDR3 has 13 residues. V lost 6 bases, J lost 3 bases, and 6 bases stayed unmatched. The germline gives CDR1 SQVTM, CDR2 ANQGSEA. In nucleotides, the CDR3 is TGCAGCGTCGGAGTGGGGGGGACAGATACGCAGTATTTT. Protein: CSVGVGGTDTQYF.

This clonotype is medium-sized within its sample. The rearrangement uses TRBV5-1 and TRBJ2-5; unclear D gene. Trimming removed 0 bases from V and 3 bases from J, with 6 bases in between. The CDR3 spans 13 residues. The germline V gene has CDR1 SGHRS and CDR2 YFSETQ. The CDR3 nucleotides are TGCGCCAGCAGCTTGGGCGATGAAGAGACCCAGTACTTC. This sequence encodes CASSLGDEETQYF.

This chain uses TRBV10-2 with TRBJ2-2; 11 bases are a match to TRBD2. V shed 8 bases, J shed 6 bases, and the junction held 11 bases outside the gene matches. The germline gives CDR1 WSHSY, CDR2 SAAADI. The CDR3 is made up of 16 amino acids. The CDR3 region is CASGLAGGLSPGELFF. In nucleotides, the CDR3 is TGCGCCAGCGGTCTAGCGGGGGGTCTCTCGCCCGGGGAGCTGTTTTTT.

This clonotype is medium-sized by share. V gene TRBV14 combines with J gene TRBJ2-3; D ambiguous. The V gene lost 1 base and the J gene lost 3 bases, with 5 bases spanning the gap. Germline V CDR1 and CDR2: SGHDN, FVKESK. This CDR3 has 13 amino acids. CDR3 sequence: CASSQVLTDTQYF. CDR3 bases: TGTGCCAGCAGCCAAGTCTTGACAGATACGCAGTATTTT.

The V call is TRBV5-1, the J call TRBJ1-1, with a possible D match to TRBD1 (6 bases). The CDR3 spans 17 residues. Trimming removed 0 bases from V and 4 bases from J, with 19 bases in between. The V gene's germline CDR1 is SGHRS and CDR2 YFSETQ. The CDR3, as DNA: TGCGCCAGCAGCTTGGAGGGTAGGGGGAGTTGCGGCACTGAAGCTTTCTTT. Its protein product is CASSLEGRGSCGTEAFF.

This clonotype was observed many times. The chain carries TRBV5-5 and TRBJ2-1; unclear D gene. Trimming took 3 bases from V and 0 from J, leaving 10 bases between them. Germline V gene lookup returns CDR1 SGHKS and CDR2 YYEKEE (reference sequence). The CDR3 consists of 15 residues. For the CDR3, the DNA is TGTGCCAGCAGCTCGGACGGAGTCTCCTACAATGAGCAGTTCTTC. It is translated as CASSSDGVSYNEQFF.